The present TCR beta chain was sequenced within a study of T-cell reconstitution after alpha-beta-depleted transplantation in children. Unique molecular identifiers were built into the TCRbeta library. Each CDR3 protein gets one entry after TCRdb re-called the PCR reads with MiXCR. The table lists hundreds of thousands of distinct CDR3 sequences, around 18% of them singletons, with 3% to 4% in the top ten. Germline V gene data show CDR1 as SQVTM and CDR2 as ANQGSEA. The CDR3 contains 12 residues. V lost 1 base and J lost 4, with 7 bases in between. The clonotype originates from a human donor who donated a stem cell graft to a child with acute lymphoblastic leukemia. Sequencing was performed on PBMCs from the stem cell graft donor, taken from the stem cell graft. The V call is TRBV29-1, the J call TRBJ1-1; possible D gene TRBD1, 5 bases. CDR3: CSVEGRATEAFF. The CDR3 DNA reads as TGCAGCGTTGAAGGCAGGGCCACTGAAGCTTTCTTT.